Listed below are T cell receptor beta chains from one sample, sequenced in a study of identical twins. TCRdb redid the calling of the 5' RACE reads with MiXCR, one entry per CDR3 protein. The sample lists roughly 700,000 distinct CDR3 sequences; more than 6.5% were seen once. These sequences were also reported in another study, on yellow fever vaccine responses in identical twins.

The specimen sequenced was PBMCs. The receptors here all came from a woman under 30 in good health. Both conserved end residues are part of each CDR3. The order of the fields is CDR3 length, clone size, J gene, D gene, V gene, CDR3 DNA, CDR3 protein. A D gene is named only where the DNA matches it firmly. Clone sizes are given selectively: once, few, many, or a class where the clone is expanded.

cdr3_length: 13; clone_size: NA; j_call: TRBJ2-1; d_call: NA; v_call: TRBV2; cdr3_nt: TGTGCCAGCTGGAGGGGCCCACAATGGGAGCAGTTCTTC; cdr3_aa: CASWRGPQWEQFF
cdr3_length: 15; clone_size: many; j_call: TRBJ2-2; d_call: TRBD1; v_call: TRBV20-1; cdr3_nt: TGCAGTGCTAGTCGCCGGGACAGTTTGACCGGGGAGCTGTTTTTT; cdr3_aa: CSASRRDSLTGELFF
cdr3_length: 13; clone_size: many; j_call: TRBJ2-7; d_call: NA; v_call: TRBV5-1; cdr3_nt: TGCGCCAGCAGCTTGGGCCCTACTAGCGAGCAGTACTTC; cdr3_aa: CASSLGPTSEQYF
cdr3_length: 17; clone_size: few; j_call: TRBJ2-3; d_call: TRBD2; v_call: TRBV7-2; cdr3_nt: TGTGCCAGCAGCTTAACGGGACTAGCGGGGGGCACAGATACGCAGTATTTT; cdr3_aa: CASSLTGLAGGTDTQYF
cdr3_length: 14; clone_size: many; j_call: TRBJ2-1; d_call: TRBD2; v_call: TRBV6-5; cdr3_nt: TGTGCCAGCAGTTATGGCGGGAGCTACAATGAGCAGTTCTTC; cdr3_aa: CASSYGGSYNEQFF
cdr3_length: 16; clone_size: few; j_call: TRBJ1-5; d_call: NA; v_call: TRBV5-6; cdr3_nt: TGTGCCAGCAGCCCGGGCCTCACCTCGGGCAATCAGCCCCAGCATTTT; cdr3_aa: CASSPGLTSGNQPQHF
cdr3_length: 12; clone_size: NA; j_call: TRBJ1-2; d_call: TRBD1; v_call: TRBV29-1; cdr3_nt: TGCAGCGCCAGACAGGGGTCCTATGGCTACACCTTC; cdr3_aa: CSARQGSYGYTF
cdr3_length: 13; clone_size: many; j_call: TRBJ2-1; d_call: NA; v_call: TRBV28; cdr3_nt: TGTGCCAGCAGTTTATGGAGGGGCAATGAGCAGTTCTTC; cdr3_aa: CASSLWRGNEQFF
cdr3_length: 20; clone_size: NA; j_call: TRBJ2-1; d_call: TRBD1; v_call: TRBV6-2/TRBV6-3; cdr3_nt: TGTGCCAGCAGTTACTCGACGCCCAGAATCGGGACAGGGTACAACAATGAGCAGTTCTTC; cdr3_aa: CASSYSTPRIGTGYNNEQFF
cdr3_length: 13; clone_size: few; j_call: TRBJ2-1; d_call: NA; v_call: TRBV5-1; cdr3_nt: TGCGCCAGCAGCGTCAGGGCAGGCAATGAGCAGTTCTTC; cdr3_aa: CASSVRAGNEQFF
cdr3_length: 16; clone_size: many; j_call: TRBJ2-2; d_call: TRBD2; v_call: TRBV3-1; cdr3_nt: TGTGCCAGCAGCCAATCAAGCGGGGGACACACCGGGGAGCTGTTTTTT; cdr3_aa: CASSQSSGGHTGELFF
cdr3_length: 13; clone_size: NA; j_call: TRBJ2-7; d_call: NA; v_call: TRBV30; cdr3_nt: TGTGCCTGGAGAGCCCAGGGGGGGTACGAGCAGTACTTC; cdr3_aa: CAWRAQGGYEQYF
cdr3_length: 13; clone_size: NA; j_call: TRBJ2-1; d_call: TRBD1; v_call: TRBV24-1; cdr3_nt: TGTGCCACCAGGCCAGGGGGCAACAATGAGCAGTTCTTC; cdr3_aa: CATRPGGNNEQFF
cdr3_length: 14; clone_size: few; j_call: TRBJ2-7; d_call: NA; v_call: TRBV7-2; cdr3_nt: TGTGCCAGCAGCTTAGCGGGCAGACTGTACGAGCAGTACTTC; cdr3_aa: CASSLAGRLYEQYF
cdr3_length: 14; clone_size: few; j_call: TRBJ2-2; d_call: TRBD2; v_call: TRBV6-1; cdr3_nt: TGTGCCAGCAGTCGTCCGGGGGGGGCCGGGGAGCTGTTTTTT; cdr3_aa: CASSRPGGAGELFF